Presented here are 5 T cell receptor beta chains from one specimen sequenced in a study of T cell repertoires in aging, cancer and after chemotherapy. The template was genomic DNA from peripheral blood, not RNA. A mixed TRB-A/B primer pool amplified rearranged TRB by multiplex touch-down PCR. TCRdb re-called the multiplex PCR reads through MiXCR, storing one row per CDR3 protein. This table has around 12,000 distinct CDR3 sequences, around 20% appearing once. Sequences were obtained from blood. All receptors come from a human donor in good health.

On this clonotype: Possible read error: a much larger clone is one base away. The chain links TRBV5-6 to TRBJ1-3; D is unclear. Per germline, CDR1 SGHDT and CDR2 YYEEEE. Trimming took 3 bases from V and 1 from J, leaving 11 bases between them. The CDR3 extends over 15 amino acids. In DNA, the CDR3 is TGTGCCAGCAGCTCGCGTCTATTGTCTGGAAACACCATATATTTT. It translates to CASSSRLLSGNTIYF. The full variable domain, in which reference TRBV5-6 and TRBJ1-3 provide the parts outside the CDR3, is DAGVTQSPTHLIKTRGQQVTLRCSPKSGHDTVSWYQQALGQGPQFIFQYYEEEERQRGNFPDRFSGHQFPNYSSELNVNALLLGDSALYLCASSSRLLSGNTIYFGEGSWLTVV.

This clonotype is medium-sized (0.01 to 0.1%) within its sample. The V call is TRBV7-9, the J call TRBJ1-2; TRBD1 might be the D (6 bases). Trimming left V 1 base short and J 2 bases short, with 8 bases between. Germline V gene lookup returns CDR1 SEHNR and CDR2 FQNEAQ (reference sequence). The CDR3 is 14 amino acids. Here the CDR3 DNA reads TGTGCCAGCAGCTTAGAAGGGGGAAACTATGGCTACACCTTC. Protein product: CASSLEGGNYGYTF. Together with reference TRBV7-9 and TRBJ1-2, the CDR3 gives the full variable domain: DTGVSQNPRHKITKRGQNVTFRCDPISEHNRLYWYRQTLGQGPEFLTYFQNEAQLEKSRLLSDRFSAERPKGSFSTLEIQRTEQGDSAMYLCASSLEGGNYGYTFGSGTRLTVV.

The chain is built from TRBV5-1 and TRBJ2-2; D may be TRBD1 (6 bases). The CDR3 loop spans 15 amino acids. The V gene lost 4 bases and the J gene lost 1 base, with 11 bases spanning the gap. The germline gives CDR1 SGHRS, CDR2 YFSETQ. The CDR3 region is CASSPDRKNTGELFF. In DNA, the CDR3 is TGCGCCAGCAGCCCCGACAGGAAGAACACCGGGGAGCTGTTTTTT.

By sample share, this clonotype is medium-sized (0.01 to 0.1%). The chain couples TRBV29-1 to TRBJ1-2; possibly TRBD1 for D (6 bases). There are 13 residues in the CDR3. Trimming removed 7 bases at V and 4 bases at J, with 16 bases between. The germline CDR1 and CDR2 sequences are SQVTM and ANQGSEA. CDR3 amino acids: CSASLQGSYGYTF. Here the CDR3 DNA reads TGCAGCGCCAGTCTACAGGGAAGCTATGGCTACACCTTC.

V and J are TRBV15 and TRBJ2-6, with 7 bases lining up with TRBD1. With 1 base clipped from V and 0 bases from J, the junction kept 12 bases outside the gene matches. Germline V CDR1 and CDR2: LNHNV, YYDKDF (reference sequence). The CDR3 sequence is 20 residues long. In DNA form, the CDR3 reads TGTGCCACCAGCAGAGCCCAGGGGGTCACCACTTACTCTGGGGCCAACGTCCTGACTTTC. Residues: CATSRAQGVTTYSGANVLTF. Looking up the rest from reference TRBV15 and TRBJ2-6 gives the full variable domain: DAMVIQNPRYQVTQFGKPVTLSCSQTLNHNVMYWYQQKSSQAPKLLFHYYDKDFNNEADTPDNFQSRRPNTSFCFLDIRSPGLGDTAMYLCATSRAQGVTTYSGANVLTFGAGSRLTVL.